This passage covers 24 T cell receptor beta chains from one sample sequenced in a study of blood T cell repertoires in COVID-19. The repertoire was sequenced with immunoSEQ multiplex PCR; TCRdb's copy has only in-frame clones and lacks some. The repertoire holds under 250,000 clones, with approximately 89% as singletons. The sample taken for sequencing was PBMCs or T cells enriched from blood (not recorded which). These receptors were obtained from a woman aged 25 to 39 who had been exposed to COVID-19.

This rearrangement joins TRBV10-2 to TRBJ1-1; 10 bases line up with TRBD1. J lost 0 bases, V lost 6 bases, and 7 bases had no gene match. CDR3 length equals 16 residues. Per germline, CDR1 WSHSY and CDR2 SAAADI. CDR3 in amino acids: CASSGQGGYLNTEAFF. CDR3 nucleotides: TGCGCCAGCAGCGGACAGGGGGGTTATTTGAACACTGAAGCTTTCTTT.

The V gene is TRBV29-1, the J gene TRBJ2-3; a possible D gene is TRBD2 (5 bases). The CDR3 covers 12 residues. V gave up 3 bases and J gave up 1 base, with 5 bases separating them. Per the germline V gene, CDR1 is SQVTM and CDR2 is ANQGSEA. The CDR3 DNA reads as TGCAGCGTTGACGGGGGCACAGATACGCAGTATTTT. Translated, it gives CSVDGGTDTQYF.

The gene calls are TRBV5-1 and TRBJ1-1, with a weak D call TRBD1 (5 bases). The ends were cut back, 0 bases at V and 0 bases at J, with 12 bases in the middle. CDR3 size: 16 residues. The germline gives CDR1 SGHRS, CDR2 YFSETQ. The CDR3 nucleotides read TGCGCCAGCAGCTTGGTGGCAGGGTGGGTGAACACTGAAGCTTTCTTT. This sequence encodes CASSLVAGWVNTEAFF.

The rearrangement joins TRBV20-1 to TRBJ2-1; TRBD2 aligns across 9 bases. V was pared by 3 bases and J by 1 base, with 7 bases of the junction left unmatched. Germline loops: CDR1 DFQATT, CDR2 SNEGSKA (reference sequence). The CDR3 extends over 16 amino acids. The CDR3, as DNA: TGCAGTGCTAGTTCCATTAGCGGGAGTTCCTACAATGAGCAGTTCTTC. Translated: CSASSISGSSYNEQFF.

CDR3 sequence: CASSPGQGLGYTF. CDR3 nucleotides: TGTGCCAGCTCACCCGGACAGGGTCTGGGCTACACCTTC. The chain carries TRBV18 and TRBJ1-2; 8 bases are shared with TRBD1. Trimming cost V 3 bases and J 8 bases; bases outside gene matches: 5. In germline, CDR1 is KGHSH, CDR2 LQKENI. The CDR3 runs 13 residues.

This chain uses TRBV23-1 with TRBJ1-2; 7 bases map to TRBD1. TRBV23-1 is an ORF, and what it does is uncertain. V shed 3 bases, J shed 7 bases, and the junction held 17 bases outside the gene matches. This CDR3 region has 17 residues. CDR3 protein: CASSHAPTGQERSGYTF. The CDR3 nucleotides are TGCGCCAGCAGTCATGCCCCGACCGGACAGGAAAGGTCTGGCTACACCTTC.

This clone was seen just once. The chain uses TRBV19 and TRBJ2-1, with D possibly being TRBD1 (5 bases). Trimming cost V 5 bases and J 4 bases, with 18 bases left between them. Germline V gene lookup returns CDR1 LNHDA and CDR2 SQIVND (reference sequence). The CDR3 consists of 16 residues. The CDR3 DNA is TGTGCCAGTAGTCAGGGCGGAACTATACTTTACAATGAGCAGTTCTTC. It encodes CASSQGGTILYNEQFF.

Only a few counts were recorded for this clone. The chain links TRBV6-2 or TRBV6-3 to TRBJ2-3; 8 bases match TRBD2. Germline values: CDR1 MNHEY, CDR2 SVGEGT. The CDR3 spans 14 residues. V shed 6 bases, J shed 3 bases, and the junction held 5 bases outside the gene matches. CDR3 loop: CASSPSGRTDTQYF. CDR3 in DNA: TGTGCCAGCAGCCCCAGCGGGAGAACAGATACGCAGTATTTT.

The chain employs TRBV2 and TRBJ1-2; TRBD1 aligns across 8 bases. The CDR3 totals 17 residues. Germline CDR1 is SNHLY and CDR2 is FYNNEI. Trimming cost V 4 bases and J 3 bases; bases outside gene matches: 13. The CDR3 reads CASSVPVTGDLDYGYTF. The CDR3, as DNA: TGTGCCAGCAGTGTCCCCGTGACAGGGGACTTAGACTATGGCTACACCTTC.

This chain uses TRBV27 with TRBJ2-7; tentatively, D is TRBD2 (5 bases). CDR3 length: 13 amino acids. V dropped 3 bases and J dropped 2 bases, with 8 bases sitting between them. The germline gives CDR1 MNHEY, CDR2 SMNVEV (reference sequence). CDR3 protein: CASSFGRAYEQYF. For the CDR3, the DNA is TGTGCCAGCAGTTTTGGGCGGGCCTACGAGCAGTACTTC.

This clone was picked up one time. This sequence joins TRBV29-1 and TRBJ2-7, with TRBD2 as a possible D gene (5 bases). Germline V gene data show CDR1 as SQVTM and CDR2 as ANQGSEA. Trimming removed 3 bases from V and 0 bases from J, with 9 bases in between. The CDR3 spans 13 residues. CDR3 nucleotides: TGCAGCGTTGATGTGGCGGGCTCCTACGAGCAGTACTTC. Protein product: CSVDVAGSYEQYF.

This clone has just one count. This CDR3 is CASSQRVQVNEKLFF. The CDR3 nucleotides are TGTGCCAGTAGTCAAAGGGTACAGGTTAATGAAAAACTGTTTTTT. The J gene is TRBJ1-4, the V gene TRBV19, with D possibly matching TRBD1 (5 bases). V lost 5 bases and J 4 bases, leaving 14 bases between the germline ends. CDR3 length: 15 residues. The V gene's germline CDR1 is LNHDA and CDR2 SQIVND (reference sequence).

The V gene is TRBV2, the J gene TRBJ2-7; TRBD2 matches at 9 bases. Losses at the gene ends were 5 bases for V and 4 bases for J; bases not matched to a gene: 12. Looked up from germline, CDR1 is SNHLY and CDR2 is FYNNEI. The CDR3 length is 16 residues. The CDR3 DNA reads as TGTGCCAGCAGTTCCGGCCTGGGCGGGAGGGGGTACGAGCAGTACTTC. This translates into CASSSGLGGRGYEQYF. The variable domain in full, completed from reference TRBV2 and TRBJ2-7, reads EPEVTQTPSHQVTQMGQEVILRCVPISNHLYFYWYRQILGQKVEFLVSFYNNEISEKSEIFDDQFSVERPDGSNFTLKIRSTKLEDSAMYFCASSSGLGGRGYEQYFGPGTRLTVT.

The chain has TRBV28 and TRBJ1-1; 7 bases align to TRBD1. CDR1 and CDR2 from the germline V gene are MDHEN and SYDVKM. The CDR3 spans 16 residues. After removal of 4 bases from V and 4 bases from J, the junction contained 12 bases not matched to a gene. The CDR3 DNA reads TGTGCCAGCAGTTCTATTCTACGACAGGGAGGCACTGAAGCTTTCTTT. Protein sequence: CASSSILRQGGTEAFF.

V is TRBV4-2 and J is TRBJ2-2; 7 bases match TRBD2. The germline V gene encodes CDR1 LGHNA and CDR2 YNFKEQ. The CDR3 has 18 amino acids. With 0 bases clipped from V and 2 bases from J, the junction kept 9 bases outside the gene matches. CDR3 protein: CASSQDFRGRANTGELFF. The DNA of the CDR3 is TGTGCCAGCAGCCAAGATTTCCGGGGGAGGGCCAACACCGGGGAGCTGTTTTTT.

The rearrangement links TRBV24-1 to TRBJ2-3, with D unresolved. The CDR3 contains 14 residues. Germline CDR1 and CDR2: KGHDR and SFDVKD. Trimming pared 1 base from V and 2 bases from J, leaving 6 bases between. The DNA of the CDR3 is TGTGCCACCAGTGATTTATCCCACACAGATACGCAGTATTTT. Its translation: CATSDLSHTDTQYF.

This clone was seen just once. The chain links TRBV30 to TRBJ1-2, with D possibly TRBD1 on 6 matching bases. Trimming pared 2 bases from V and 2 bases from J, leaving 15 bases between. The CDR3 covers 15 residues. CDR1 is GTSNPN and CDR2 is SVGIG in the germline V gene (reference sequence). The CDR3 sequence: CAWSNGQTPNYGYTF. The DNA for the CDR3 is TGTGCCTGGAGTAACGGACAGACACCCAACTATGGCTACACCTTC.

The V call is TRBV19, the J call TRBJ1-5; D gene ambiguous. The CDR3 covers 16 residues. Per the germline V gene, CDR1 is LNHDA and CDR2 is SQIVND (reference sequence). The V gene lost 0 bases and the J gene lost 0 bases, with 9 bases spanning the gap. This CDR3 is CASSIDWENSNQPQHF. As DNA, the CDR3 is TGTGCCAGTAGTATAGATTGGGAGAATAGCAATCAGCCCCAGCATTTT.

This rearrangement joins TRBV5-1 to TRBJ2-1; the match to TRBD1 covers 8 bases. Unmatched junction bases numbered 7, after V lost 5 bases and J lost 6 bases. Germline V gives CDR1 SGHRS, CDR2 YFSETQ. This CDR3 comprises 14 residues. The CDR3 loop reads CASSREQGGNEQFF. In DNA, the CDR3 is TGCGCCAGCAGTAGGGAACAGGGGGGCAATGAGCAGTTCTTC.

The V and J genes are TRBV15 and TRBJ1-5; no reliable D call. Germline V lookup: CDR1 LNHNV, CDR2 YYDKDF (reference sequence). The CDR3 spans 17 residues. Trimming took off 1 base at V and 0 bases at J, with 13 bases between the two ends. In nucleotides, the CDR3 is TGTGCCACCAGCAGAGCCCGACGGGAGTATAGCAATCAGCCCCAGCATTTT. Residues: CATSRARREYSNQPQHF.

V usage is TRBV3-1 (or the pseudogene TRBV3-2) and J usage is TRBJ2-7; tentative D call: TRBD1 (6 bases). CDR3 length: 15 residues. V was trimmed by 3 bases and J by 0 bases, leaving 12 bases between them. Germline V gene lookup returns CDR1 LGHDT and CDR2 YNNKEL (reference sequence). The CDR3 region is CASSHPTGSSYEQYF. Written as DNA, the CDR3 is TGTGCCAGCAGCCACCCGACAGGAAGCTCCTACGAGCAGTACTTC.

The rearrangement uses TRBV3-1 (or the pseudogene TRBV3-2) and TRBJ1-2, with D perhaps matching TRBD1 (5 bases). CDR3 size: 15 residues. Between the trimmed V and J ends, which lost 4 bases and 4 bases, there was a span of 16 bases. Germline CDR1 LGHDT, CDR2 YNNKEL (reference sequence). CDR3 residues: CASSPSGGDGYGYTF. The CDR3 region has the DNA TGTGCCAGCAGCCCTTCTGGGGGGGACGGCTATGGCTACACCTTC.

The V call is TRBV28, the J call TRBJ2-7; a weak D match, TRBD2 (5 bases). V was pared by 6 bases and J by 2 bases, with 14 bases between. This CDR3 spans 14 amino acids. Germline CDR1 reads MDHEN; CDR2 reads SYDVKM. The CDR3 spells CASRLHHGAYEQYF. The CDR3 DNA sequence: TGTGCCAGCAGGCTCCACCACGGGGCCTACGAGCAGTACTTC.

This chain uses TRBV19 with TRBJ2-1, with 10 bases that match TRBD2. V lost 4 bases and J lost 2; bases outside the gene matches: 8. The CDR3 runs 17 residues. The germline CDR1 and CDR2 sequences are LNHDA and SQIVND (reference sequence). The CDR3 reads CASSTRRTSGTYNEQFF. The CDR3 nucleotides read TGTGCCAGTAGTACCCGAAGGACTAGCGGAACCTACAATGAGCAGTTCTTC.